Described below is a single T cell receptor beta chain sequence and its context. This clone has just a few counts. Its antigen is not yet known. Base qualities are not provided; no much larger clone lies one nucleotide away. V loses 5 bases, J loses 2 bases, and the germline ends lie 6 bases apart. There are 13 amino acids in the CDR3, from cysteine to phenylalanine inclusive. The CDR3 DNA has 39 bases and is translated from base 1. CDR1 and CDR2, looked up from the germline V gene, are SGHNT and YENEEA. Library creation used the immunoSEQ multiplex PCR assay. A mixture of 60 forward primers for TCR Vbeta segments and 13 reverse primers for TCR Jbeta segments was used in the multiplex PCR. The CDR3 region of rearranged TCR beta genes was amplified from genomic DNA by a multiplex PCR assay. On the Illumina HiSeq System, the amplified TCR beta libraries were sequenced as 87-base-pair reads. From the authors' description of their analysis: A later analysis tallied 80 million to 95 million unique TCR beta chains across the 650 to 750 repertoires, and 10 million to 11 million of those chains were shared by two or more donors. Raw reads were error-corrected and collapsed into unique sequences by a nearest-neighbor algorithm in which closely related sequences were merged to remove PCR and sequencing errors. Alignment of CDR3 sequences to IMGT reference sequences was used to assign V, D and J gene segments. For a sequence to be retained, a match of at least six nucleotides was required to both a V gene segment and a J gene segment. Rearrangements were classified as productive when the CDR3 lacked stop codons and remained in frame with V and J, and all other rearrangements were classified as non-productive. Following IMGT convention, CDR3 was defined as the stretch from the second conserved V-encoded cysteine up to the conserved J-encoded phenylalanine. The earlier analysis of fewer than 750 of the donors excluded sequences that lacked an unambiguous match to a single V gene segment. An earlier analysis of fewer than 750 of the donors classified V segments as functional when productive rearrangements were above 56.7% and as segregating when the standard deviation between donors was above 5%. A statistical classification framework was built to diagnose cytomegalovirus status from the catalog of TCR beta chain sequences. In a later analysis, V and J genes were assigned by comparing TCR nucleotide sequences against IMGT/GENE-DB human TR gene sequences. The TCRdist pipeline was used in a later analysis to assign CDR3 sequences and most-parsimonious VDJ recombination scenarios. A later analysis defined each TCR beta chain by its CDR3 amino acid sequence plus V-gene family, and excluded reads lacking a unique V-gene family. As a way to deal with suspected cross-contamination and a sequencing artifact, a later analysis dropped hundreds of nucleotide sequences that were highly shared and had low generation probability. In a later analysis, a clonal expansion index was calculated for each public chain from normalized within-repertoire ranks of inferred template counts. In a later analysis, generation probabilities were computed using a VDJ recombination model fitted to out-of-frame rearrangements, and the results were checked against IGoR. A later analysis scored TCR-TCR, TCR-HLA and TCR-CMV co-occurrence with hypergeometric tests, applying a repertoire-size bias correction to TCR pairs. To estimate false discovery rates, a later analysis permuted the HLA or CMV assignments 20 times. In a later analysis, co-occurring TCRs were grouped using DBSCAN, and TCRdist sequence similarity was added for clustering within HLA-allele-positive subsets. Repertoires with fewer than 30,000 or more than 120,000 public chains were left out of co-occurrence clustering, as were about 5 repertoires with anomalous nucleotide sharing. Sourced from immuneACCESS, this table was stored by TCRdb with only in-frame sequences that have V and J called. A share of the clones is absent; for the studies checked, an unresolved V gene accounts for under half, and the remainder has no known explanation. That table is the source of V, J and clone size, and D and trimming were worked out from the DNA. Counted in this sample were roughly 190,000 clones; around 81% of them appeared once. Of the sample, less than 2% is held by the ten largest clones.

The data were obtained in a study of cytomegalovirus exposure and HLA in healthy donors (dated by TCRdb to about 2017). Regarding the study in general: In an earlier analysis of under 600 of the donors, 250 to 350 Gb of sequence data and 90 million to 120 million unique TCR beta sequences from approximately 180 million T cells were reported. The number of typed donors differed by locus: 629-630 for A, B, C, DRB1 and DQB1; approximately 520 for DQA1; some 610 for DPA1; and some 430 for DPB1. High-throughput TCR immunosequencing, statistical association of individual TCRs with disease status, and machine learning were combined to predict cytomegalovirus infection status. The genetic ancestry cluster associated with self-reported Caucasian donors included about 81% of the roughly 400 genotyped donors. In a later genetic analysis, genome-wide SNP genotypes for about 60% of the 666 donors were used, and that subset was treated as a discovery cohort. Among around 400 genotyped donors of the cohort, an average of approximately 250,000 unique TCR beta nucleotide sequences were sequenced per donor, 15% to 20% of them non-productive. The study profiled the T cell repertoires of some 610 subjects by immunosequencing and related them to cytomegalovirus serostatus. Rather than using new phenotypic data, the later analysis identified candidate immune exposures from TCR beta sequences and from how often those sequences occurred across donors. The aim of the study was to test whether cataloging public T cell receptors could identify signatures of past pathogen exposure. Every repertoire in the discovery cohort had been generated on one and the same sequencing platform. A separate validation cohort of over a hundred different subjects was used in addition to the roughly 620-subject first cohort. To decide whether each TCR beta V gene segment behaved as functional or pseudogenic, an earlier analysis of 587 of the donors relied on high-throughput TCR beta sequencing. Donor age, sex, ethnicity and CMV serostatus were compiled alongside the repertoire data. In a later analysis, previously published TCR beta repertoires from 550 to 750 donors were re-analyzed and high-resolution HLA genotyping was added so that TCR occurrence patterns could be studied. Roughly 300 gigabases of sequencing data and 70 million to 85 million unique TCR sequences were included in an early release covering around 600 HLA-typed donors. A few DR-DQ haplotypes were treated as single units for association and clustering because of strong linkage in the cohort. HLA typing included class I and class II loci at four-digit resolution.

Results the study describes overall, beyond this receptor: Because counts were too low, about 18 rarely observed V segments, including chromosome 9 orphons, were excluded from the earlier analysis of 587 of the donors. In a later genetic analysis, fewer N-insertions in productive TCRs were reported among donors in an Asian-associated ancestry cluster than the 666-donor mean. Roughly uniform sequencing depth across donors was assumed in presence/absence analyses, although this assumption may not hold. A cluster of highly shared sequence variants was judged likely to represent a technical artifact of the sequencing pipeline. In a later analysis, HLA-associated TCR beta chains were found to be more clonally expanded and to have lower generation probabilities than equally common non-associated chains. Some IMGT-functional V segments, including TRBV6-2 and TRBV6-3, could not be distinguished by the 87-base-pair reads and were therefore excluded. A few of the identified cytomegalovirus-associated TCR beta chains were confirmed in vitro to be specific for cytomegalovirus antigens. The classifier was reported to diagnose cytomegalovirus status with high specificity and sensitivity in both the original and validation cohorts. The authors suggested that the approach could potentially be generalized to other disease states and immunological phenotypes. According to a later analysis, TCR association rates differed among HLA loci, with DRB1 alleles showing the most associated TCRs and HLA-C alleles showing the fewest. Only TCR beta chains were sequenced in this cohort, and the absence of alpha or paired-chain data limited detectable features. Correlated functional status among segregating V segments might reflect linkage disequilibrium, but an unknown experimental factor could not be ruled out. Strong co-occurrence of HLA alleles, especially DR and DQ, made assigning TCR associations to individual alleles difficult. The study listed 164 TCR beta chains as associated with cytomegalovirus. Across donors, most TCR sequences were observed very rarely, whereas some public TCRs were present in many individuals. A further reported finding was that TCR beta sequences accurately predicted the HLA-A and HLA-B alleles for most subjects in the first cohort. According to a later analysis, most CMV-associated TCR beta chains appeared to be HLA-restricted, and the HLA associations seemed to be driven largely by CMV exposure. Because some donors lacked HLA typing at each locus, the association tests relied only on the typed subset. In an earlier analysis of roughly 500 of the donors, most TCR beta V segments appeared in productive rearrangements about 87% or about 30% of the time, broadly matching IMGT annotations. Immune exposure information for the cohort was limited to CMV serostatus. In a later analysis, several top co-occurrence clusters were reported to appear linked to parvovirus B19, influenza, CMV and Epstein-Barr virus. An association between a missense DCLRE1C variant and V-gene and J-gene trimming of TCR beta chains was found in a later genetic analysis and replicated in an independent cohort. A later analysis associated approximately 17,000 TCR beta sequences with specific HLA alleles at a false discovery rate of 0.05.

The cohort consisted of hundreds of healthy bone marrow donors. At the time of sampling, all cohort members were nominally healthy, though unrecorded immune exposures were likely present. The donor tested CMV seronegative, placing the donor among the 350 or so seronegative members of the cohort. Each donor provided a peripheral blood sample, and peripheral blood mononuclear cells were used for TCR beta sequencing. The Qiagen DNeasy Blood Extraction Kit was used to extract genomic DNA from the blood cell samples. The sequence links TRBV11-3 to TRBJ2-2; confidence is insufficient to name the D gene. The sample taken for sequencing was PBMCs. The sequence was collected from a man in his late teens or twenties in good health and CMV-seronegative. The DNA sequence is given as TGTGCCAGCAGCGTCGTCAACACCGGGGAGCTGTTTTTT. It is translated as CASSVVNTGELFF.